The clone carrying this T cell receptor (beta chain) was detected ten times or more. Its antigen is undetermined. Patients with uncontrolled infections, other autoimmune diseases, pregnancy or lactation were excluded. Diagnostic decisions used clinical symptoms, serum thyroxine and TRAb, thyroid ultrasound and orbital computed tomography. V gave up 8 bases and J gave up 0 bases, with 10 bases separating them. The CDR3 runs 13 residues. Germline CDR1 is SGHAT and CDR2 is FQNNGV. The data derive from a study of T cells in Graves' hyperthyroidism and ophthalmopathy. Study results and limitations: Most thyroid clonotypes that were expanded above 0.001 also turned up in blood.

TCR beta CDR3 regions were amplified from RNA transcripts. The TCR CDR3 first-round RT-PCR relied on the HTBI primer set. TCRdb fed the multiplex PCR reads into MiXCR, producing one record per CDR3 protein. Of about 37,000 distinct CDR3 sequences listed, about 47% are singletons. V is TRBV11-2 and J is TRBJ2-5; D call uncertain. The TCR originated in a man aged 40-55 years with Graves' ophthalmopathy. Sequencing was performed on blood. The CDR3 DNA is TGTGCCAGCGGCTGGCAAAACCAAGAGACCCAGTACTTC. Amino acids: CASGWQNQETQYF.